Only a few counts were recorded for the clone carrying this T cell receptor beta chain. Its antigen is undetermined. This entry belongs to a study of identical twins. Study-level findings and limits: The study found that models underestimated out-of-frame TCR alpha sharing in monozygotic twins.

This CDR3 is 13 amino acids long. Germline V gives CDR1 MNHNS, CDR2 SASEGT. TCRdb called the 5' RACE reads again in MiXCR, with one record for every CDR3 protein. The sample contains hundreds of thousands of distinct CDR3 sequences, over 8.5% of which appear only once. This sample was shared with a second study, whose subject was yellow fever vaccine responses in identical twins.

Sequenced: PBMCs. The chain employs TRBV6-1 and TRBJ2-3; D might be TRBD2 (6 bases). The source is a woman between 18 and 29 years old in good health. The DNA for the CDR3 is TGTGCGACGGGTGGGGAGGTGACAGATACGCAGTATTTT. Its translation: CATGGEVTDTQYF.